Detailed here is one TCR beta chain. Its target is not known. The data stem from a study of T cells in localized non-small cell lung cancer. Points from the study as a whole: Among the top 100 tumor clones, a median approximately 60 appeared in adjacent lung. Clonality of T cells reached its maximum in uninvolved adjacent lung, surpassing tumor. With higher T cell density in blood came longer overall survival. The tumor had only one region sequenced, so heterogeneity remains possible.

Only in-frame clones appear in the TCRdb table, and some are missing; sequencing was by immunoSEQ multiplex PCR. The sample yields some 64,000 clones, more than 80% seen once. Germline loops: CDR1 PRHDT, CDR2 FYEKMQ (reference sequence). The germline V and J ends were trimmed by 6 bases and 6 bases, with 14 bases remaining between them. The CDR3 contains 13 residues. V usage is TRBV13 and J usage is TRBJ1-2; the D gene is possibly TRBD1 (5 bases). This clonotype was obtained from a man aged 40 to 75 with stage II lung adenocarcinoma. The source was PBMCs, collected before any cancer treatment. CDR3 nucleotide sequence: TGTGCCAGCAGTGATATAGGAGGGGATGGCTACACCTTC. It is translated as CASSDIGGDGYTF.